The T cell receptor beta chain described here comes from a study of identical twins (TCRdb year 2016). About the full investigation: To test whether fetal clonotypes persist, the study used deep sequencing on TCR alpha and beta repertoires from monozygotic twins, unrelated adults of various ages, and cord blood. Replicate twin experiments were performed at different times using different library preparation protocols to rule out contamination.

The library was made by 5' RACE. Reads for this sample came from an Illumina HiSeq 2000. A universal primer binding site was introduced by template switching, and a unique molecular identifier was present in the final cDNA, enabling accurate counting of TCR cDNA molecules. Specific primers in the conserved constant-segment region were used to synthesize first-strand cDNA for the TCR alpha and beta chains. To control for contamination, each cDNA library was double barcoded with a SMART-Mk sample barcode plus Illumina barcodes. TruSeq adapter sequences along with Illumina sample barcodes were introduced in two successive PCR steps. The TCR alpha and beta cDNA libraries were sequenced on the Illumina HiSeq platform using custom primers. Per the source publication's procedure: MiGEC processed the raw reads to extract unique molecular identifiers, while MiXCR was used to determine the CDR3 positions. For each individual, recombination models were inferred using an EM algorithm with the repgenHMM and IGoR tools. Shared clonotype analysis was performed with the tcR package in R, normalizing sharing by the product of cloneset sizes. To study raw recombination free of thymic and clonal selection effects, out-of-frame nonproductive sequences were analyzed. The public reads were quality trimmed at Q25 with fastp and then assembled into clones with MiXCR by TCRdb, keeping productive beta chains. Every entry covers one CDR3 protein and lists the most common genes and DNA from its rows. TCRdb, not the original authors, processed these V and J calls. The sample yields roughly 710,000 distinct CDR3 sequences; 6% to 6.5% were counted once. 1.5% to 2% of the sample goes to the ten largest clones.

Counted from cysteine to phenylalanine, this CDR3 has 17 amino acids. Here the CDR3 DNA is all that survives: 51 bases in frame from base 1. V loses 1 base of germline sequence and J loses 4 bases, and the interval between the two ends is 16 bases. The germline V gene sets CDR1 to SGHVS and CDR2 to FQNEAQ. Only healthy Caucasian donors were included. Three unrelated non-twin adults were also sequenced: a male aged 18 to 30, a male aged 50 to 59 and a female aged 50 to 59. Miltenyi CD45RO+ enrichment and human naive T-cell isolation kits were used to isolate memory (CD45RO+) and naive T cells from PBMC. This clonotype appeared a few times. Its antigen is still unknown. No per-base quality is available; no much larger clone lies one base away. Summary of the overall study and its limitations: Because the same donors could not be followed over many years, conclusions were based on cross-sectional statistical analysis. Abundant cord blood beta clonotypes carried fewer insertions; young adult naive repertoires showed a weaker similar trend, while memory repertoires showed none. In monozygotic twins, out-of-frame TCR alpha sharing was systematically underestimated by recombination models, although the models agreed with sharing between unrelated individuals. Compared with coincidental sharing between unrelated individuals, out-of-frame TCR alpha sequences shared between twins had an excess of sequences with low generation probability. Excess twin sharing in beta out-of-frame sequences was weaker because fewer shared sequences lowered the signal-to-noise ratio. Zero-insertion analyses could be partly confounded by invariant T cells such as MAIT and iNKT, though diverse VJ usage argued against such confounding for most clonotypes.

Specimen: naive T cells sorted from blood. The label giving this sample's cell subset or site can be read as: cells isolated with a human naive T-cell isolation kit. This receptor was taken from a man aged 18 to 29 in good health. This chain is built from TRBV7-8 and TRBJ1-4, with TRBD1 perhaps the D gene, on 5 matching bases. The CDR3 protein sequence reads: CASSLEIFGTVNEKLFF. At the DNA level, the sequence is TGTGCCAGCAGCTTAGAGATCTTTGGGACGGTTAATGAAAAACTGTTTTTT.